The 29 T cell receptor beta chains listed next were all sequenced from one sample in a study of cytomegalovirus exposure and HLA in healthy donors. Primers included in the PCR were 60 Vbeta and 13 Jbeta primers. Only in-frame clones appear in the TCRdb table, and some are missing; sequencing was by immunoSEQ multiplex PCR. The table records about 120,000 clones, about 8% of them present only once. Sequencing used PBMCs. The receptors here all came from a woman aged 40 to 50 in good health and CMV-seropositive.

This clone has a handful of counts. The CDR3 spells CASRESGGDEQFF. CDR3 sequence (DNA): TGTGCCAGCAGAGAATCCGGGGGGGATGAGCAGTTCTTC. V is TRBV6-1 and J is TRBJ2-1, with TRBD2 matching over 8 bases. Trimming took 6 bases from V and 8 from J; bases not matched to a gene: 6. Looked up from germline, CDR1 is MNHNS and CDR2 is SASEGT. This CDR3 region has 13 residues.

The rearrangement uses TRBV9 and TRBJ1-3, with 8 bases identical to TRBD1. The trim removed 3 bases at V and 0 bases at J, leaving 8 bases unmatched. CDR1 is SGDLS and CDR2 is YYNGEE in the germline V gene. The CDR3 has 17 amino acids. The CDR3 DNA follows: TGTGCCAGCAGCGCTCACTCGGGACAGGTCTCTGGAAACACCATATATTTT. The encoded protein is CASSAHSGQVSGNTIYF.

CDR3 DNA: TGTGCCAGCAGCGCCCAAGACAGGGGGAGCACTGAAGCTTTCTTT. Translated: CASSAQDRGSTEAFF. The chain uses TRBV9 and TRBJ1-1; 9 bases agree with TRBD1. The CDR3 contains 15 residues. The V segment lost 3 bases and the J segment 4 bases; nucleotides outside the gene matches: 7. The germline gives CDR1 SGDLS, CDR2 YYNGEE.

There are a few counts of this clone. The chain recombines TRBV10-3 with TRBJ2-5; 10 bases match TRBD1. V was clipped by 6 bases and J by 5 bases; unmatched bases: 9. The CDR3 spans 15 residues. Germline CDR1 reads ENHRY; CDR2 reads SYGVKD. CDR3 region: CAIRTGTGDGETQYF. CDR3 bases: TGTGCCATCAGGACCGGGACAGGGGATGGCGAGACCCAGTACTTC.

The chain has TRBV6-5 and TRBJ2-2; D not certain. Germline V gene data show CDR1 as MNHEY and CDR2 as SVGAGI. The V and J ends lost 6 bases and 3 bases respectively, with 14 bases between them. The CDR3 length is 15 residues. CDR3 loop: CASRGWVFDTGELFF. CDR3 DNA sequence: TGTGCCAGCAGGGGCTGGGTTTTTGACACCGGGGAGCTGTTTTTT.

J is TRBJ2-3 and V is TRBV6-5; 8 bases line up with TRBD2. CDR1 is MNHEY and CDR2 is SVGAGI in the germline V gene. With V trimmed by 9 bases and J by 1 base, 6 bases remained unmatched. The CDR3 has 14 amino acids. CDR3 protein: CASSGGLGTDTQYF. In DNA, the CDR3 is TGTGCCAGTTCGGGGGGGCTTGGCACAGATACGCAGTATTTT.

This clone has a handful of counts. In nucleotides, the CDR3 is TGTGCCAGCAACCCCTGGAGGGGGCTTTATGGCTACACCTTC. It yields the protein CASNPWRGLYGYTF. This chain connects TRBV6-5 to TRBJ1-2, with 7 positions matching TRBD1. Germline CDR1 is MNHEY and CDR2 is SVGAGI. This CDR3 is built from 14 residues. The V gene end was trimmed by 7 bases and the J gene end by 5 bases; junction bases not matched to a gene: 10.

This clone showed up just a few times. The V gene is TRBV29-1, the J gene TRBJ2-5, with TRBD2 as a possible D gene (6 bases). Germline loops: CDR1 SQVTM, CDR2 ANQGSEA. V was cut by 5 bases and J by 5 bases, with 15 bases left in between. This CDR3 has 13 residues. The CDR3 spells CSVRVGAGETQYF. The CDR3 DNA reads TGCAGCGTTAGAGTGGGAGCGGGTGAGACCCAGTACTTC.

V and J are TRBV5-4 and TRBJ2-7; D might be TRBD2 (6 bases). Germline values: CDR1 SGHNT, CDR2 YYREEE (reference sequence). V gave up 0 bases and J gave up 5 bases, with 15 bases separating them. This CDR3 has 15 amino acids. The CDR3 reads CASSLGLRRDNEQYF. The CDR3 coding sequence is TGTGCCAGCAGCTTGGGACTTCGGCGGGATAACGAGCAGTACTTC.

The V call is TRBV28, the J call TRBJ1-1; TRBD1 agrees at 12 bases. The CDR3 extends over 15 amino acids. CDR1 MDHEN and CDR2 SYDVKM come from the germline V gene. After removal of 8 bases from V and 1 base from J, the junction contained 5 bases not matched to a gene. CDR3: CASPGQGAPNTEAFF. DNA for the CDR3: TGTGCCAGCCCGGGACAGGGGGCACCGAACACTGAAGCTTTCTTT.

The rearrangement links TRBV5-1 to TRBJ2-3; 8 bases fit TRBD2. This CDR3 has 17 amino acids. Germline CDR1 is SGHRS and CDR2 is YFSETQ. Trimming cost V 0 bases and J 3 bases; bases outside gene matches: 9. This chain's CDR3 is CASSLGIAGSVTDTQYF. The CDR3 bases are TGCGCCAGCAGCTTGGGCATAGCGGGGTCGGTAACAGATACGCAGTATTTT.

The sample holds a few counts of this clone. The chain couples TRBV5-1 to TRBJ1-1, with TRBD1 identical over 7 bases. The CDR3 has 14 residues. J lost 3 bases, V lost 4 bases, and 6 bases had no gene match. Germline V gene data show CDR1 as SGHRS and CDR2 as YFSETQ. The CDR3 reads CASSTGTVYTEAFF. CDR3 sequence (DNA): TGCGCCAGCAGCACCGGGACAGTGTACACTGAAGCTTTCTTT.

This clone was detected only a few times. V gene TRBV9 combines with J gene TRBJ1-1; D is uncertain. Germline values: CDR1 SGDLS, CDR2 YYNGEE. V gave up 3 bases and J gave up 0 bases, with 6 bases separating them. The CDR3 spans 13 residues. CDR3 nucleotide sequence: TGTGCCAGCAGCGGACAAGTGAACACTGAAGCTTTCTTT. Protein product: CASSGQVNTEAFF.

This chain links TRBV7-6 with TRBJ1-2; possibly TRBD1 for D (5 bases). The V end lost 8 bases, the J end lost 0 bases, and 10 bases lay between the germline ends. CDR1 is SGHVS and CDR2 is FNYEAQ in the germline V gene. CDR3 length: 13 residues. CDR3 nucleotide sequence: TGTGCCAGCGGGGGGGAAGCTAACTATGGCTACACCTTC. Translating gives CASGGEANYGYTF.

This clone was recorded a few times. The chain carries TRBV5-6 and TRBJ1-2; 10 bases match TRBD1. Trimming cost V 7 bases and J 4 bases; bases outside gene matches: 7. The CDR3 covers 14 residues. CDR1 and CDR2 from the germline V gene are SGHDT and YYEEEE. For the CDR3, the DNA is TGTGCCAGCTTAGGAGGGGACAGGGGCTATGGCTACACCTTC. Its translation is CASLGGDRGYGYTF.

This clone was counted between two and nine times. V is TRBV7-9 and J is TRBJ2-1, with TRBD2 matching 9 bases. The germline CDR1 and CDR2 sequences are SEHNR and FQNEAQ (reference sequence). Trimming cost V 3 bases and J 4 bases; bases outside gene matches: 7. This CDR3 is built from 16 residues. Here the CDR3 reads CASSFVASGAYNEQFF. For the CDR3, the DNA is TGTGCCAGCAGCTTTGTTGCTAGCGGGGCGTACAATGAGCAGTTCTTC.

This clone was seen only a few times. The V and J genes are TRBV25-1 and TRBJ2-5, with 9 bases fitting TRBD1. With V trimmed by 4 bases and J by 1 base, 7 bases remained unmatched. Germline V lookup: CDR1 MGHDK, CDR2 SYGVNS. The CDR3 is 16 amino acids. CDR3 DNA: TGTGCCAGCAGTGGCCGGACAGGGGACTTCCAAGAGACCCAGTACTTC. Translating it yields CASSGRTGDFQETQYF.

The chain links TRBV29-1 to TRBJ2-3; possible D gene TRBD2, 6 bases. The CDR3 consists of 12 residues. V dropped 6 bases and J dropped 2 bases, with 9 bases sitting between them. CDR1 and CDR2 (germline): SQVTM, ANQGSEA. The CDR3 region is CSVEGTTDTQYF. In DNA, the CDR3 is TGCAGCGTGGAGGGTACCACAGATACGCAGTATTTT.

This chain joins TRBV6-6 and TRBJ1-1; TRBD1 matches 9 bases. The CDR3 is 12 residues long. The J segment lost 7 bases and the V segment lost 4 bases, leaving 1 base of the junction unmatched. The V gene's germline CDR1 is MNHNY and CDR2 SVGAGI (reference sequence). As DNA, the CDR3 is TGTGCCAGCAGTTGGGGACAGGGTGAAGCTTTCTTT. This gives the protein CASSWGQGEAFF.

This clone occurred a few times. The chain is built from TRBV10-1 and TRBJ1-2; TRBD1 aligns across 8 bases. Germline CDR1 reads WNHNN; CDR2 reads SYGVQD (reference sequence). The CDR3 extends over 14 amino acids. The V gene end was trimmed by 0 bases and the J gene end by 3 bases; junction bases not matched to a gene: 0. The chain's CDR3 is CASSESTGDYGYTF. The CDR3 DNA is TGCGCCAGCAGTGAGTCGACAGGGGACTATGGCTACACCTTC.

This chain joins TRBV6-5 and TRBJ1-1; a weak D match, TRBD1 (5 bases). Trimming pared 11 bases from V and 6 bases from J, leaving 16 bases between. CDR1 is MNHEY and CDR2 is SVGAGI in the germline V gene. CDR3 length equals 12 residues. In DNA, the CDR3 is TGTGCCGCCGGTAGGGGAACCGCTGAAGCTTTCTTT. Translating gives CAAGRGTAEAFF.

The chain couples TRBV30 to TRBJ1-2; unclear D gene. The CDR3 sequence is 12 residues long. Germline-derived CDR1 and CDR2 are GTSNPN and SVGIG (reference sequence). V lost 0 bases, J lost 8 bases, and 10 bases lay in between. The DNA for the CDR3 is TGTGCCTGGAGTGTTTTCAGAGGCGGCTACACCTTC. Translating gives CAWSVFRGGYTF.

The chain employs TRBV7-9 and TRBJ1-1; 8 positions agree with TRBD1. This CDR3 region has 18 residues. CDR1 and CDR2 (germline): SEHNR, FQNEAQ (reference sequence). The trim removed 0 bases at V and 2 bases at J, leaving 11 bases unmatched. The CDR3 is CASSLAGEGAGGNTEAFF. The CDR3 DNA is TGTGCCAGCAGCTTAGCAGGAGAGGGGGCAGGGGGCAACACTGAAGCTTTCTTT. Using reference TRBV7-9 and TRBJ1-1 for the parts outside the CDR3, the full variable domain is DTGVSQNPRHKITKRGQNVTFRCDPISEHNRLYWYRQTLGQGPEFLTYFQNEAQLEKSRLLSDRFSAERPKGSFSTLEIQRTEQGDSAMYLCASSLAGEGAGGNTEAFFGQGTRLTVV.

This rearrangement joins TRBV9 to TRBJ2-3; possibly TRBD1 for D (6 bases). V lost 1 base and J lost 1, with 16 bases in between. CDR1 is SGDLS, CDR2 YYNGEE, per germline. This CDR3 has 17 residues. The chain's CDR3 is CASSVMGSGHRTDTQYF. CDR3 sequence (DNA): TGTGCCAGCAGCGTAATGGGTTCGGGACACCGCACAGATACGCAGTATTTT.

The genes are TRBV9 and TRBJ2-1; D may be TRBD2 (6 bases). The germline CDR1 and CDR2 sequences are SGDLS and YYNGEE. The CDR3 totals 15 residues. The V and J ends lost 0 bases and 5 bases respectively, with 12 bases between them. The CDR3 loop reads CASSVEGLQDNEQFF. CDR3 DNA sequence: TGTGCCAGCAGCGTAGAGGGACTTCAGGACAATGAGCAGTTCTTC.

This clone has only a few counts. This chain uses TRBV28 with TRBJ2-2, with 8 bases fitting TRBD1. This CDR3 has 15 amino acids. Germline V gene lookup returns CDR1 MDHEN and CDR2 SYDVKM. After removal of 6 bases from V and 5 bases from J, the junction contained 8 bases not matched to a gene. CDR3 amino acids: CASRAGGAGTGELFF. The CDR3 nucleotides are TGTGCCAGCAGAGCAGGGGGCGCAGGGACCGGGGAGCTGTTTTTT.

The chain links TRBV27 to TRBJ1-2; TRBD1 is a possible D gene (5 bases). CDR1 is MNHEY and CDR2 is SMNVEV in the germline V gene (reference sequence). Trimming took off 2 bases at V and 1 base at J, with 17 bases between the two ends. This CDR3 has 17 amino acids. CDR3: CASSLGSRLGDNYGYTF. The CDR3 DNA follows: TGTGCCAGCAGTTTAGGCTCCCGTTTAGGGGATAACTATGGCTACACCTTC.

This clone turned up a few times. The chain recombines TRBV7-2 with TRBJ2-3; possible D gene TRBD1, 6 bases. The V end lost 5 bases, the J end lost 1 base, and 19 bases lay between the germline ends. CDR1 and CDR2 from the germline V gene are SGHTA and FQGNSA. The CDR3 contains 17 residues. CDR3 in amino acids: CASSPIDRLDRTDTQYF. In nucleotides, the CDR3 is TGTGCCAGCAGCCCTATCGACAGGTTAGATCGCACAGATACGCAGTATTTT.

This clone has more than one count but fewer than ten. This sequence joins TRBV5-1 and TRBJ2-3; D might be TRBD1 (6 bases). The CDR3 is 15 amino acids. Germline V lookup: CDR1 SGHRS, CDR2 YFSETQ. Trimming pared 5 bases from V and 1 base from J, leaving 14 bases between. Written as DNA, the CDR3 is TGCGCCAGCAGAGGAGAGGACAGCGGCACAGATACGCAGTATTTT. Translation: CASRGEDSGTDTQYF.